The clone carrying this T cell receptor (beta chain) was recorded many times. What it binds is unknown. The data were obtained in a study of blood T cells in healthy people across ages. Study-level information: The capture of about one barcoded beta molecule per two T cells was achieved by template switching.

A second PCR of roughly 7 to 11 cycles used a sample-barcoded 5' primer and a J-beta primer mix. TCRdb fed the 5' RACE reads into MiXCR, producing one record per CDR3 protein. Here the sample spans under 800,000 distinct CDR3 sequences, roughly 21% being singletons. Trimming cost V 6 bases and J 4 bases, with 6 bases left between them. The CDR3 is made up of 11 amino acids. Study-wide results and caveats: PBMC samples, being unsorted, prevented any conclusive comparison of naive and antigen-experienced cells. The percentage of naive T cells correlated strongly with TCR beta diversity. From one million sequenced T cells, diversity estimates were lower bounds.

Source material: blood. The chain has TRBV12-3 or TRBV12-4 and TRBJ1-1; D ambiguous. This TCR was sampled from a man between 65 and 80 years old in good health. This CDR3 reads CASSRGTEAFF. The CDR3 DNA reads TGTGCCAGCAGCCGCGGCACTGAAGCTTTCTTT.